Included here is one T cell receptor beta chain sequence, with context. Germline V gene lookup returns CDR1 WSHSY and CDR2 SAAADI. J lost 8 bases, V lost 5 bases, and 9 bases had no gene match. This CDR3 spans 16 amino acids. Sequenced by immunoSEQ multiplex PCR; TCRdb stores in-frame clones only, minus some. The sample contains 150,000 to 200,000 clones, approximately 80% of which appear only once. The source of the sample is a study of blood T cell repertoires in COVID-19. Looking at the study overall: Collection of acute and convalescent COVID-19 samples took place in the United States, Italy and Spain. In each case, the material was cDNA or gDNA derived from T cells, B-cell-depleted T cells, or PBMCs.

The V call is TRBV10-2, the J call TRBJ2-1; 13 bases are shared with TRBD2. Sequencing was done on a sample of peripheral blood. The source of this sequence is a human donor in a cohort sampled during active COVID-19. Here the CDR3 DNA reads TGCGCCAGCAGTCGGCCCGGGACTAGCGGGAAGGATGAGCAGTTCTTC. Amino acid sequence: CASSRPGTSGKDEQFF.